What follows are 8 T cell receptor beta chains derived from one specimen sequenced in a study of T cell responses to AZD1222 COVID-19 vaccine. TCRdb keeps only in-frame clones here, not all; method: immunoSEQ multiplex PCR. The sample consists of 100,000 to 150,000 clones, about nine tenths of them appearing once. The material was peripheral blood, obtained on day 0 of AZD1222 vaccination. These TCRs come from an adult in good health.

The chain has TRBV5-1 and TRBJ2-2, with 10 positions matching TRBD2. The V segment lost 4 bases and the J segment 6 bases; nucleotides outside the gene matches: 15. The CDR3 runs 18 residues. Germline values: CDR1 SGHRS, CDR2 YFSETQ. The CDR3 sequence is CASSRELSGRALAGELFF. CDR3 in DNA: TGCGCCAGCAGCCGAGAATTGAGCGGGAGGGCTCTAGCCGGGGAGCTGTTTTTT.

This clone was counted only a few times. This rearrangement joins TRBV18 to TRBJ2-7; 8 bases are shared with TRBD1. The CDR3 consists of 12 residues. The germline gives CDR1 KGHSH, CDR2 LQKENI. The ends lost 4 bases at V and 6 bases at J; junction bases unmatched: 2. As DNA, the CDR3 is TGTGCCAGCTCACAGGACAGGGTCGAGCAGTACTTC. It translates to CASSQDRVEQYF.

V and J are TRBV1 and TRBJ2-5. TRBV1 has pseudogene status. The CDR3 spans 15 residues. CDR3: CTSSQGLGRQETQYF. In DNA form, the CDR3 reads TGCACCAGCAGCCAAGGACTCGGGCGACAAGAGACCCAGTACTTC.

The V call is TRBV12-3 or TRBV12-4, the J call TRBJ2-7; D gene ambiguous. Trimming shortened V by 8 bases and J by 3 bases, and 8 bases separated the two germline ends. The CDR3 extends over 11 amino acids. CDR3 nucleotides: TGTGCCAGCTTCATCCTCTACGAGCAGTACTTC. This translates into CASFILYEQYF.

This clone was found once. The rearrangement links TRBV25-1 to TRBJ1-2; no clear D gene. Germline lookup yields CDR1 MGHDK and CDR2 SYGVNS. V dropped 4 bases and J dropped 5 bases, with 5 bases sitting between them. The CDR3 has 11 residues. CDR3 in DNA: TGTGCCAGCAGTGTTGGGTATGGCTACACCTTC. This encodes CASSVGYGYTF.

V usage is TRBV11-2 and J usage is TRBJ1-4, with 7 bases identical to TRBD1. Looked up from germline, CDR1 is SGHAT and CDR2 is FQNNGV. CDR3 length equals 14 residues. With V trimmed by 4 bases and J by 7 bases, 6 bases remained unmatched. This CDR3 reads CASSSPGGSEKLFF. CDR3 nucleotide sequence: TGTGCCAGCAGCTCTCCAGGGGGGAGTGAAAAACTGTTTTTT.

The rearrangement uses TRBV5-1 and TRBJ1-1; no clear D gene. V lost 1 base to trimming and J lost 5 bases, with 18 bases between them. The CDR3 runs 16 residues. Germline V CDR1 and CDR2: SGHRS, YFSETQ. The CDR3 DNA follows: TGCGCCAGCAGCTTGTCTCGATTGGGCTCGGGAACTGAAGCTTTCTTT. Protein product: CASSLSRLGSGTEAFF.

V usage is TRBV6-4 and J usage is TRBJ1-5, with D perhaps matching TRBD1 (5 bases). V shed 3 bases and J shed 7 bases, with 10 bases lying between them. Germline CDR1 is MRHNA and CDR2 is SNTAGT. CDR3 size: 13 residues. CDR3 DNA sequence: TGTGCCAGCAGTGAAGGGGAAAGACAGCCCCAGCATTTT. This sequence encodes CASSEGERQPQHF.